This T cell receptor beta chain was documented in a study of T cell responses to AZD1222 COVID-19 vaccine. Background on the study: The analysis combined second doses at about 4 or about 12 weeks. Findings and limits, study-wide: Repertoires were obtained solely post-peak T cell response. Baseline seropositivity characterized only a handful of AZD1222 recipients. Spike-specific TCR breadth and depth both grew after two AZD1222 doses.

The data were produced by immunoSEQ multiplex PCR, yet TCRdb's version contains in-frame clones alone and is incomplete. This table holds 120,000 or so clones, more than 70% found once. Regarding this clone: The antigen is unknown.

Trimming pared 3 bases from V and 2 bases from J, leaving 13 bases between. Germline values: CDR1 MDHEN, CDR2 SYDVKM. This CDR3 is built from 15 residues. The sequencing here drew on peripheral blood, taken on day 0 of AZD1222 vaccination. This rearrangement joins TRBV28 to TRBJ2-5; possible D gene TRBD2, 6 bases. The source of this sequence is an adult in good health. The CDR3, as DNA: TGTGCCAGCAGTTTCTGGCGGGACTTACAAGAGACCCAGTACTTC. Its translation is CASSFWRDLQETQYF. Full variable domain (missing parts from reference TRBV28 and TRBJ2-5): DVKVTQSSRYLVKRTGEKVFLECVQDMDHENMFWYRQDPGLGLRLIYFSYDVKMKEKGDIPEGYSVSREKKERFSLILESASTNQTSMYLCASSFWRDLQETQYFGPGTRLLVL.